This T cell receptor (beta chain) was observed in a study of control samples from healthy donors and cancer patients. The data were produced by immunoSEQ multiplex PCR, yet TCRdb's version contains in-frame clones alone and is incomplete. The repertoire holds about 85,000 clones, with approximately 90% as singletons. Germline loops: CDR1 SGHVS, CDR2 FQNEAQ. The CDR3 totals 15 residues. The V and J ends lost 1 base and 7 bases, in that order; junction bases with no gene match: 9. The receptor comes from a woman between 18 and 29 years old in good health. Source material: blood. The V gene is TRBV7-8, the J gene TRBJ1-1; TRBD1 agrees at 7 bases. The CDR3 region is CASSLGTRGQNEAFF. CDR3 DNA sequence: TGTGCCAGCAGCTTAGGCACTAGGGGACAGAATGAAGCTTTCTTT.